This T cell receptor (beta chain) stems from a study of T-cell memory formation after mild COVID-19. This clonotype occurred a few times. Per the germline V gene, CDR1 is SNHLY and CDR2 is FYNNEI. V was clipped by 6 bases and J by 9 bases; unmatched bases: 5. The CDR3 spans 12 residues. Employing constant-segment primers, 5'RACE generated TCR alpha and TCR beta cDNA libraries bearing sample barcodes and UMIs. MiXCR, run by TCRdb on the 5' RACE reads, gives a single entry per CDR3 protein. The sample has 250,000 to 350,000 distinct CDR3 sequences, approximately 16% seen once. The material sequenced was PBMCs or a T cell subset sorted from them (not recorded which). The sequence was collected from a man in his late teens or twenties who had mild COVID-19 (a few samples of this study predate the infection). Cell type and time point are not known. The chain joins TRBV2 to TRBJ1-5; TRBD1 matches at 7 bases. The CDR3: CASRRGGRPQHF. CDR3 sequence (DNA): TGTGCCAGCAGGAGAGGGGGCCGGCCCCAGCATTTT.